This T cell receptor beta chain was sequenced during a study of blood T cell repertoires in COVID-19. Study-level information: Samples taken during acute and convalescent COVID-19 were collected in the United States, Italy and Spain.

The participants were between about 18 and 90 years old and came from some 23 US areas. Participants reported their clinical history, and cohort assignment relied on those reports. Within 2 weeks before study entry, exposed participants met a COVID-19 case. Some clones are missing from TCRdb's copy, which holds only in-frame ones; the method was immunoSEQ multiplex PCR. In the table there are 330,000 or so clones, about nine tenths of which are singletons. Germline CDR1 reads SGHNT; CDR2 reads YENEEA. The CDR3 consists of 16 residues. V dropped 3 bases and J dropped 2 bases, with 11 bases sitting between them.

The V call is TRBV11-3, the J call TRBJ2-6, with D uncertain. This TCR derives from a woman aged 25 to 39 who had been exposed to COVID-19. Sequencing was carried out using PBMCs or T cells enriched from blood (not recorded which). CDR3 residues: CASSFEIGAGANVLTF. As DNA, the CDR3 is TGTGCCAGCAGCTTCGAAATAGGAGCTGGGGCCAACGTCCTGACTTTC.